The rows below give T cell receptor beta chains drawn from one sample of a study of CD8 T cells in Susac syndrome. TCRdb analysed the immunoSEQ multiplex PCR reads with MiXCR anew, one entry per CDR3 protein. This table has around 150,000 distinct CDR3 sequences, approximately 94% appearing once. Sequenced: CD4+ T cells from PBMCs. The receptors shown here come from a human donor with Susac syndrome. Each CDR3 is given with its conserved first and last residue. The D gene is left open where the match is weak. Clone size appears in some rows only: once, few, many, or a class for an expanded clone.

abundance: -
v_gene: TRBV13
d_gene: -
j_gene: TRBJ2-6
CDR3aa: CASSRQGGGTNVLTF
CDR3nt: TGTGCCAGCAGCCGACAGGGTGGAGGGACCAACGTCCTGACTTTC

abundance: -
v_gene: TRBV28
d_gene: -
j_gene: TRBJ2-7
CDR3aa: CASKPGSREQYF
CDR3nt: TGTGCCAGCAAACCGGGCTCAAGAGAGCAGTACTTC

abundance: once
v_gene: TRBV14
d_gene: -
j_gene: TRBJ2-7
CDR3aa: CASSQVNSLGAEQYF
CDR3nt: TGTGCCAGCAGCCAAGTCAACAGTCTCGGCGCCGAGCAGTACTTC

abundance: -
v_gene: TRBV20-1
d_gene: -
j_gene: TRBJ1-2
CDR3aa: CSADPGVIYGYTF
CDR3nt: TGCAGTGCTGATCCAGGGGTTATCTATGGCTACACCTTC

abundance: -
v_gene: TRBV19
d_gene: TRBD1
j_gene: TRBJ2-7
CDR3aa: CASRTTGVTYEQYF
CDR3nt: TGTGCCAGTAGAACGACAGGGGTTACCTACGAGCAGTACTTC

abundance: -
v_gene: TRBV29-1
d_gene: -
j_gene: TRBJ1-1
CDR3aa: CSHGTDENTEAFF
CDR3nt: TGCAGCCACGGGACGGATGAGAACACTGAAGCTTTCTTT

abundance: -
v_gene: TRBV9
d_gene: -
j_gene: TRBJ2-5
CDR3aa: CASSVGFRETQYF
CDR3nt: TGTGCCAGCAGCGTAGGGTTCCGAGAGACCCAGTACTTC

abundance: -
v_gene: TRBV28
d_gene: -
j_gene: TRBJ2-7
CDR3aa: CATLGSRYEQYF
CDR3nt: TGTGCCACCTTGGGGTCACGGTACGAGCAGTACTTC

abundance: -
v_gene: TRBV9
d_gene: -
j_gene: TRBJ2-1
CDR3aa: CASSVGPTGTNEQFF
CDR3nt: TGTGCCAGCAGCGTGGGGCCAACAGGTACCAATGAGCAGTTCTTC

abundance: -
v_gene: TRBV7-9
d_gene: -
j_gene: TRBJ1-1
CDR3aa: CASSLVTEAFF
CDR3nt: TGTGCCAGCAGCTTAGTCACTGAAGCTTTCTTT

abundance: -
v_gene: TRBV20-1
d_gene: -
j_gene: TRBJ1-5
CDR3aa: CSAMVVGTLQHF
CDR3nt: TGCAGTGCTATGGTCGTAGGGACACTCCAGCATTTT

abundance: -
v_gene: TRBV13
d_gene: TRBD1
j_gene: TRBJ2-7
CDR3aa: CASSFRGQPEQYF
CDR3nt: TGTGCCAGCAGCTTTCGGGGACAGCCCGAGCAGTACTTC

abundance: -
v_gene: TRBV3-1
d_gene: -
j_gene: TRBJ2-5
CDR3aa: CASSPLVEQYQETQYF
CDR3nt: TGTGCCAGCAGCCCGTTAGTGGAACAGTACCAAGAGACCCAGTACTTC

abundance: -
v_gene: TRBV2
d_gene: -
j_gene: TRBJ2-1
CDR3aa: CASTFNGAYNEQFF
CDR3nt: TGTGCCAGCACTTTTAACGGGGCCTACAATGAGCAGTTCTTC

abundance: -
v_gene: TRBV7-9
d_gene: -
j_gene: TRBJ1-4
CDR3aa: CASSNTGIGGKLFF
CDR3nt: TGTGCCAGCAGCAACACAGGGATTGGAGGAAAACTGTTTTTT

abundance: -
v_gene: TRBV20-1
d_gene: -
j_gene: TRBJ1-6
CDR3aa: CSVLLQGQGSPLHF
CDR3nt: TGCAGTGTTCTCTTACAGGGTCAGGGTTCACCCCTCCACTTT

abundance: -
v_gene: TRBV25-1
d_gene: -
j_gene: TRBJ1-6
CDR3aa: CASSEFFQGGSPLHF
CDR3nt: TGTGCCAGCAGTGAATTTTTCCAGGGTGGATCACCCCTCCACTTT

abundance: -
v_gene: TRBV6-1
d_gene: -
j_gene: TRBJ2-3
CDR3aa: CATKTGDTDTQYF
CDR3nt: TGTGCCACAAAAACGGGCGACACAGATACGCAGTATTTT

abundance: -
v_gene: TRBV19
d_gene: -
j_gene: TRBJ1-2
CDR3aa: CASRPRDTLYGYTF
CDR3nt: TGTGCCAGTAGGCCCAGAGATACTCTCTATGGCTACACCTTC

abundance: -
v_gene: TRBV12-3/TRBV12-4
d_gene: -
j_gene: TRBJ1-6
CDR3aa: CASSPDRYSPLHF
CDR3nt: TGTGCCAGCAGCCCCGACAGGTATTCACCCCTCCACTTT

abundance: once
v_gene: TRBV29-1
d_gene: -
j_gene: TRBJ2-5
CDR3aa: CSVLRVGETQYF
CDR3nt: TGCAGCGTTCTGCGGGTCGGAGAGACCCAGTACTTC

abundance: -
v_gene: TRBV20-1
d_gene: TRBD1
j_gene: TRBJ2-1
CDR3aa: CSARGLTGGDYNEQFF
CDR3nt: TGCAGTGCTAGAGGCCTTACAGGGGGCGATTACAATGAGCAGTTCTTC

abundance: -
v_gene: TRBV6-2/TRBV6-3
d_gene: TRBD1
j_gene: TRBJ1-1
CDR3aa: CASSQGADTEAFF
CDR3nt: TGTGCCAGCAGCCAGGGGGCGGACACTGAAGCTTTCTTT

abundance: -
v_gene: TRBV7-9
d_gene: TRBD1
j_gene: TRBJ2-1
CDR3aa: CASSLGQGLSNEQFF
CDR3nt: TGTGCCAGCAGCTTAGGACAGGGGCTAAGCAATGAGCAGTTCTTC

abundance: -
v_gene: TRBV6-2/TRBV6-3
d_gene: -
j_gene: TRBJ2-7
CDR3aa: CASTSGSYEQYF
CDR3nt: TGTGCCAGCACCTCAGGGTCCTACGAGCAGTACTTC

abundance: -
v_gene: TRBV4-1
d_gene: TRBD2
j_gene: TRBJ2-7
CDR3aa: CASSPGGVPSYEQYF
CDR3nt: TGCGCCAGCAGCCCGGGGGGTGTCCCCTCCTACGAGCAGTACTTC

abundance: -
v_gene: TRBV9
d_gene: -
j_gene: TRBJ1-3
CDR3aa: CASSAGGGTGNTIYF
CDR3nt: TGTGCCAGCAGCGCGGGGGGGGGTACTGGAAACACCATATATTTT

abundance: few
v_gene: TRBV18
d_gene: -
j_gene: TRBJ2-5
CDR3aa: CASSRTEETQYF
CDR3nt: TGTGCCAGCTCTCGGACGGAAGAGACCCAGTACTTC

abundance: -
v_gene: TRBV28
d_gene: -
j_gene: TRBJ2-5
CDR3aa: CASSLGLGETQYF
CDR3nt: TGTGCCAGCAGTTTGGGACTCGGGGAGACCCAGTACTTC

abundance: -
v_gene: TRBV15
d_gene: -
j_gene: TRBJ2-7
CDR3aa: CATSDLTGTTGFNEQYF
CDR3nt: TGTGCCACCAGCGATCTTACAGGGACCACCGGATTCAACGAGCAGTACTTC

abundance: -
v_gene: TRBV20-1
d_gene: -
j_gene: TRBJ2-4
CDR3aa: CSARDLARQNIQYF
CDR3nt: TGCAGTGCTAGAGATTTGGCTCGACAAAACATTCAGTACTTC

abundance: -
v_gene: TRBV9
d_gene: -
j_gene: TRBJ2-1
CDR3aa: CASSVGPQSGEQFF
CDR3nt: TGTGCCAGCAGCGTAGGTCCTCAAAGTGGTGAGCAGTTCTTC

abundance: -
v_gene: TRBV20-1
d_gene: -
j_gene: TRBJ2-3
CDR3aa: CSARTGTDTQYF
CDR3nt: TGCAGTGCAAGGACAGGCACAGATACGCAGTATTTT

abundance: -
v_gene: TRBV20-1
d_gene: TRBD2
j_gene: TRBJ2-5
CDR3aa: CSALSGAGETQYF
CDR3nt: TGCAGTGCTCTTAGCGGGGCGGGCGAGACCCAGTACTTC

abundance: -
v_gene: TRBV5-1
d_gene: -
j_gene: TRBJ2-5
CDR3aa: CASSPPGVKTQYF
CDR3nt: TGCGCCAGCAGCCCACCGGGGGTCAAGACCCAGTACTTC

abundance: -
v_gene: TRBV10-3
d_gene: -
j_gene: TRBJ2-7
CDR3aa: CAISEDTNYEQYF
CDR3nt: TGTGCCATCAGTGAGGACACGAACTACGAGCAGTACTTC

abundance: once
v_gene: TRBV11-2
d_gene: TRBD2
j_gene: TRBJ2-7
CDR3aa: CASSLAGTSGNF
CDR3nt: TGTGCCAGCAGCTTAGCCGGGACTAGCGGAAACTTC

abundance: -
v_gene: TRBV7-3
d_gene: -
j_gene: TRBJ1-1
CDR3aa: CASSLIQNTEAFF
CDR3nt: TGTGCCAGCAGCTTAATACAGAACACTGAAGCTTTCTTT

abundance: -
v_gene: TRBV12-3/TRBV12-4
d_gene: -
j_gene: TRBJ2-3
CDR3aa: CASREDFGAVTDTQYF
CDR3nt: TGTGCCAGCAGGGAAGACTTCGGAGCGGTCACAGATACGCAGTATTTT

abundance: -
v_gene: TRBV5-4
d_gene: -
j_gene: TRBJ2-1
CDR3aa: CASSEDRYNEQFF
CDR3nt: TGTGCCAGCAGCGAGGACAGATACAATGAGCAGTTCTTC

abundance: -
v_gene: TRBV6-2/TRBV6-3
d_gene: TRBD1
j_gene: TRBJ2-1
CDR3aa: CASRDYRDRAHEQFF
CDR3nt: TGTGCCAGCAGAGACTACCGGGACAGGGCCCATGAGCAGTTCTTC

abundance: -
v_gene: TRBV20-1
d_gene: -
j_gene: TRBJ2-5
CDR3aa: CSAHPPGPPPETQYF
CDR3nt: TGCAGTGCTCATCCTCCGGGGCCCCCCCCAGAGACCCAGTACTTC

abundance: -
v_gene: TRBV6-5
d_gene: -
j_gene: TRBJ2-2
CDR3aa: CASSYDRGNTGELFF
CDR3nt: TGTGCCAGCAGTTACGATCGGGGAAACACCGGGGAGCTGTTTTTT

abundance: -
v_gene: TRBV20-1
d_gene: -
j_gene: TRBJ1-2
CDR3aa: CSASPRGDGYTF
CDR3nt: TGCAGTGCTAGTCCCAGAGGCGATGGCTACACCTTC

abundance: once
v_gene: TRBV3-1
d_gene: -
j_gene: TRBJ2-7
CDR3aa: CASSQRGYEQYF
CDR3nt: TGTGCCAGCAGCCAACGGGGCTACGAGCAGTACTTC

abundance: -
v_gene: TRBV29-1
d_gene: -
j_gene: TRBJ1-2
CDR3aa: CSVARTANNYGYTF
CDR3nt: TGCAGCGTCGCCCGGACAGCGAATAACTATGGCTACACCTTC

abundance: -
v_gene: TRBV7-9
d_gene: -
j_gene: TRBJ1-1
CDR3aa: CASSVHGGTEAFF
CDR3nt: TGTGCCAGCAGCGTCCATGGAGGGACTGAAGCTTTCTTT

abundance: -
v_gene: TRBV7-9
d_gene: -
j_gene: TRBJ2-2
CDR3aa: CASSIRLGERNTGELFF
CDR3nt: TGTGCCAGCAGCATACGATTAGGAGAGCGCAACACCGGGGAGCTGTTTTTT

abundance: -
v_gene: TRBV27
d_gene: -
j_gene: TRBJ2-3
CDR3aa: CASSLRGPADTQYF
CDR3nt: TGTGCCAGCAGTTTGCGGGGGCCGGCAGATACGCAGTATTTT

abundance: -
v_gene: TRBV28
d_gene: -
j_gene: TRBJ1-5
CDR3aa: CASNLQGSQPQHF
CDR3nt: TGTGCCAGCAACCTCCAGGGGAGTCAGCCCCAGCATTTT

abundance: -
v_gene: TRBV2
d_gene: -
j_gene: TRBJ2-2
CDR3aa: CAGRDSNTGELFF
CDR3nt: TGTGCCGGCCGGGACTCGAACACCGGGGAGCTGTTTTTT

abundance: -
v_gene: TRBV4-2
d_gene: -
j_gene: TRBJ1-4
CDR3aa: CASSQVSEKLFF
CDR3nt: TGTGCCAGCAGCCAAGTCTCGGAAAAACTGTTTTTT

abundance: -
v_gene: TRBV20-1
d_gene: -
j_gene: TRBJ2-3
CDR3aa: CSARNPRGTDTQYF
CDR3nt: TGCAGTGCTAGAAACCCACGTGGCACAGATACGCAGTATTTT

abundance: -
v_gene: TRBV29-1
d_gene: -
j_gene: TRBJ2-3
CDR3aa: CSAGTQVQYF
CDR3nt: TGCAGCGCCGGGACCCAGGTGCAGTATTTT

abundance: -
v_gene: TRBV5-4
d_gene: TRBD2
j_gene: TRBJ2-3
CDR3aa: CASSRTSGGPVFTDTQYF
CDR3nt: TGTGCCAGCAGTCGGACTAGCGGGGGGCCCGTTTTCACAGATACGCAGTATTTT

abundance: -
v_gene: TRBV14
d_gene: TRBD2
j_gene: TRBJ2-5
CDR3aa: CASSLKLGGFNMGETQYF
CDR3nt: TGTGCCAGCAGCCTAAAGCTGGGAGGGTTCAACATGGGGGAGACCCAGTACTTC

abundance: -
v_gene: TRBV2
d_gene: TRBD2
j_gene: TRBJ2-1
CDR3aa: CASRQKIGRPGNEQFF
CDR3nt: TGTGCCAGCAGGCAAAAGATCGGGAGGCCGGGGAATGAGCAGTTCTTC

abundance: -
v_gene: TRBV6-5
d_gene: TRBD1
j_gene: TRBJ2-4
CDR3aa: CASNDRGAKNIQYF
CDR3nt: TGTGCCAGCAACGACAGGGGGGCCAAAAACATTCAGTACTTC

abundance: -
v_gene: TRBV20-1
d_gene: -
j_gene: TRBJ2-3
CDR3aa: CSPLHPVADTQYF
CDR3nt: TGCAGTCCCCTTCACCCGGTTGCAGATACGCAGTATTTT